This TCR beta chain is drawn from a study of control samples from healthy donors and cancer patients. V shed 4 bases, J shed 9 bases, and the junction held 9 bases outside the gene matches. The CDR3 runs to 15 residues. Germline CDR1 is SGHKS and CDR2 is YYEKEE (reference sequence). Clones were read by immunoSEQ multiplex PCR, and TCRdb kept only the in-frame ones, dropping some. Of 50,000 or so clones listed, about 96% were seen once; the top ten hold roughly 1.1%. Material: blood. This chain uses TRBV5-5 with TRBJ1-6, with 8 bases that match TRBD1. The source of this sequence is a woman aged 18-35 years in good health. For the CDR3, the DNA is TGTGCCAGCAGCATGAGTACAGGGGGAGTTTCACCCCTCCACTTT. As protein: CASSMSTGGVSPLHF.